These 32 T cell receptor beta chains originate from one sample sequenced in a study of CD8 T cells in ankylosing spondylitis. TCRdb re-analysed the 5' RACE reads in MiXCR, keeping a single row per CDR3 protein. The sample has 150,000 to 200,000 distinct CDR3 sequences, roughly 10% seen once. Specimen: blood, either unsorted or a sorted T cell fraction (not recorded which). The origin of the receptors is a male donor with ankylosing spondylitis or in good health (not recorded which).

Ten or more counts support this clonotype. The chain joins TRBV7-2 to TRBJ2-1; 10 bases are a match to TRBD1. The CDR3 is 16 residues long. The germline V gene has CDR1 SGHTA and CDR2 FQGNSA. V lost 5 bases to trimming and J lost 5 bases; unmatched junction nucleotides: 9. CDR3 residues: CASSRERGTGDNEQFF. The DNA of the CDR3 is TGTGCCAGCAGCCGGGAGCGAGGGACAGGGGACAATGAGCAGTTCTTC.

This clonotype was seen many times. The chain recombines TRBV5-1 with TRBJ2-7, with 8 nucleotides matching TRBD1. Germline V gene sequence: CDR1 SGHRS, CDR2 YFSETQ. The CDR3 extends over 15 amino acids. The junction had 8 bases not matched to a gene; V was cut back by 3 bases and J by 3 bases. CDR3 residues: CASSWTAGGVYEQYF. The CDR3, as DNA: TGCGCCAGCAGCTGGACAGCAGGGGGCGTCTACGAGCAGTACTTC.

This clonotype has ten or more counts. The chain is built from TRBV24-1 and TRBJ2-7; 12 bases map to TRBD2. Germline CDR1 reads KGHDR; CDR2 reads SFDVKD. The CDR3 loop spans 19 amino acids. The V and J ends lost 3 bases and 5 bases, in that order; junction bases with no gene match: 16. For the CDR3, the DNA is TGTGCCACCAGTGATCCCCGACTAGCGGGAGCTTCCTCCCCCCACGAGCAGTACTTC. Its translation is CATSDPRLAGASSPHEQYF.

Ten or more counts support this clonotype. The gene calls are TRBV24-1 and TRBJ1-1; D is undetermined. The germline V gene encodes CDR1 KGHDR and CDR2 SFDVKD. The CDR3 spans 11 residues. Trimming removed 3 bases at V and 7 bases at J, with 5 bases between. CDR3 sequence reads: CATSDGFEAFF. The CDR3 bases are TGTGCCACCAGTGATGGCTTTGAAGCTTTCTTT.

This clonotype was seen many times. V is TRBV20-1 and J is TRBJ2-5; D remains unclear. The V gene lost 3 bases and the J gene lost 4 bases, with 9 bases spanning the gap. Germline V CDR1 and CDR2: DFQATT, SNEGSKA (reference sequence). The CDR3 contains 12 residues. The CDR3 nucleotides read TGCAGTGCTAGTCCCCCCAGAGAGACCCAGTACTTC. Translating gives CSASPPRETQYF.

This clonotype was counted many times. The chain uses TRBV4-1 and TRBJ2-7; the match to TRBD2 covers 9 bases. The junction had 7 bases not matched to a gene; V was cut back by 1 base and J by 0 bases. From germline, CDR1 is MGHRA and CDR2 YSYEKL. This CDR3 is 17 amino acids long. CDR3 nucleotide sequence: TGCGCCAGCAGCCAAGGAGTAGCGGGAGTAATCTCCTACGAGCAGTACTTC. Amino acids: CASSQGVAGVISYEQYF.

The table lists this clonotype with many counts. In DNA, the CDR3 is TGTGCCAGCAGCTCTCCAAGGGGGCTAAATTCACCCCTCCACTTT. Translated: CASSSPRGLNSPLHF. This chain links TRBV5-8 with TRBJ1-6, with 7 bases matching TRBD1. Germline V gene sequence: CDR1 SGHTS, CDR2 YDEGEE. Trimming removed 3 bases from V and 7 bases from J; junction bases left unmatched: 7. The CDR3 is 15 amino acids.

This clonotype was counted a single time. The junction differs from germline at one of its ends, possibly a read error. The V and J genes are TRBV11-3 and TRBJ2-3; 8 nucleotides agree with TRBD2. CDR1 is SGHNT and CDR2 is YENEEA in the germline V gene. The CDR3 length is 15 residues. In DNA, the CDR3 is TGTTCCAGCAGCTGGGGAGCGGGGGACACAGATACGCAGTATTTT. As protein: CSSSWGAGDTDTQYF.

This clonotype has a count of ten or more. The chain uses TRBV20-1 and TRBJ2-1; 10 nucleotides align to TRBD2. CDR3 length: 14 amino acids. The trim removed 3 bases at V and 9 bases at J, leaving 8 bases unmatched. Germline CDR1 reads DFQATT; CDR2 reads SNEGSKA (reference sequence). The CDR3 protein is CSARVQAGGGEQFF. For the CDR3, the DNA is TGCAGTGCTAGGGTACAAGCGGGAGGGGGTGAGCAGTTCTTC.

This clonotype was counted many times. The V gene is TRBV29-1, the J gene TRBJ2-6, with D hard to call. Germline loops: CDR1 SQVTM, CDR2 ANQGSEA. The CDR3 is made up of 13 amino acids. V was shortened by 6 bases and J by 1 base, with 7 bases between the two germline ends. In DNA, the CDR3 is TGCAGCGTCAGACCTTCTGGGGCCAACGTCCTGACTTTC. It is translated as CSVRPSGANVLTF.

This clonotype was recorded at least ten times. The CDR3, as DNA: TGTGCCAGCGCTCCCGCGAGGACGACGCAGTATTTT. It encodes CASAPARTTQYF. The chain has TRBV2 and TRBJ2-3; no firm D call. The CDR3 is made up of 12 amino acids. The V end lost 8 bases, the J end lost 9 bases, and 15 bases lay between the germline ends. In germline, CDR1 is SNHLY, CDR2 FYNNEI.

This clonotype has a count of ten or more. This rearrangement joins TRBV5-6 to TRBJ1-1; weak D call: TRBD1 (6 bases). The CDR3 sequence is 14 residues long. V was clipped by 1 base and J by 4 bases, with 11 bases between them. The germline gives CDR1 SGHDT, CDR2 YYEEEE. CDR3: CASSLIQGGTEAFF. CDR3 nucleotide sequence: TGTGCCAGCAGCTTGATCCAAGGGGGCACTGAAGCTTTCTTT.

This clonotype was found many times. The chain employs TRBV29-1 and TRBJ2-3; D could derive from TRBD1 or TRBD2 (5 bases each). CDR3 size: 11 residues. CDR1 and CDR2 from the germline V gene are SQVTM and ANQGSEA. The germline V and J ends were trimmed by 3 bases and 5 bases, with 6 bases remaining between them. CDR3 bases: TGCAGCGTTGATGGGGGAGATACGCAGTATTTT. Translating gives CSVDGGDTQYF.

The rearrangement links TRBV5-1 to TRBJ2-3, with 8 bases fitting TRBD1. CDR3 length: 16 residues. Trimming at V came to 1 base and at J to 1 base, leaving 5 bases not matched to a gene. CDR1 SGHRS and CDR2 YFSETQ come from the germline V gene. The CDR3 sequence is CASSLNPTGGTDTQYF. CDR3 nucleotide sequence: TGCGCCAGCAGCTTGAATCCGACAGGGGGCACAGATACGCAGTATTTT. Drawing the rest from reference TRBV5-1 and TRBJ2-3, the complete variable domain is KAGVTQTPRYLIKTRGQQVTLSCSPISGHRSVSWYQQTPGQGLQFLFEYFSETQRNKGNFPGRFSGRQFSNSRSEMNVSTLELGDSALYLCASSLNPTGGTDTQYFGPGTRLTVL.

This clonotype occurred a few times. V is TRBV6-1 and J is TRBJ1-2; D not resolved. This CDR3 spans 14 amino acids. V lost 2 bases to trimming and J lost 4 bases, with 11 bases between them. Germline V gives CDR1 MNHNS, CDR2 SASEGT. The CDR3 sequence is CASSESGRTYGYTF. The CDR3, as DNA: TGTGCCAGCAGTGAATCGGGCAGAACCTATGGCTACACCTTC.

There are many counts of this clonotype. The CDR3 loop reads CSVESGGVEAFF. CDR3 coding DNA: TGCAGCGTTGAATCTGGGGGGGTCGAAGCTTTCTTT. The chain uses TRBV29-1 and TRBJ1-1; perhaps TRBD1 as D (5 bases). CDR3 length: 12 amino acids. V was trimmed by 2 bases and J by 8 bases, leaving 12 bases between them. Germline V gives CDR1 SQVTM, CDR2 ANQGSEA.

A few counts support this clonotype. This chain connects TRBV6-5 to TRBJ1-2; possible D gene TRBD1, 6 bases. V was shortened by 2 bases and J by 4 bases, with 17 bases between the two germline ends. This CDR3 comprises 16 residues. Germline V gene sequence: CDR1 MNHEY, CDR2 SVGAGI. The CDR3 is CASSYRIQGAGYGYTF. The CDR3 nucleotides are TGTGCCAGCAGTTACCGTATACAGGGTGCGGGCTATGGCTACACCTTC.

The sample holds many counts of this clonotype. The chain employs TRBV12-3 or TRBV12-4 and TRBJ2-5, with 10 bases identical to TRBD2. The trim removed 1 base at V and 4 bases at J, leaving 6 bases unmatched. The length of the CDR3 is 16 residues. The CDR3 reads CASSLDPSGRGETQYF. The CDR3 nucleotides read TGTGCCAGCAGTTTAGATCCTAGCGGGAGAGGAGAGACCCAGTACTTC.

This clonotype was counted a few times. The chain links TRBV5-1 to TRBJ2-1; D ambiguous. CDR3 length equals 14 residues. Germline lookup yields CDR1 SGHRS and CDR2 YFSETQ. The ends were cut back, 0 bases at V and 8 bases at J, with 12 bases in the middle. CDR3 DNA: TGCGCCAGCAGCTTGGGAGACTCAATCTATGAGCAGTTCTTC. Its translation: CASSLGDSIYEQFF.

This clonotype was seen many times. The chain employs TRBV12-3 or TRBV12-4 and TRBJ1-5; 7 bases are shared with TRBD1. V was pared by 3 bases and J by 1 base, with 3 bases of the junction left unmatched. The CDR3 contains 15 residues. DNA of the CDR3: TGTGCCAGCAGTTTGTGGGGACAGAGCAATCAGCCCCAGCATTTT. It translates to CASSLWGQSNQPQHF.

The J gene is TRBJ2-1, the V gene TRBV27; 8 positions match TRBD2. Germline CDR1 MNHEY, CDR2 SMNVEV (reference sequence). V trimming: 2 bases; J trimming: 4 bases; junction bases outside the gene matches: 7. CDR3 length: 16 residues. The chain's CDR3 is CASSLMAGGLYNEQFF. The CDR3 bases are TGTGCCAGCAGTTTAATGGCGGGGGGACTGTACAATGAGCAGTTCTTC.

This clonotype showed up just a few times. CDR3 coding DNA: TGTGCCAGCTCCGTGCGAGATACGCAGTATTTT. Translating it yields CASSVRDTQYF. The chain uses TRBV12-3 or TRBV12-4 and TRBJ2-3; D call uncertain. The CDR3 covers 11 residues. V lost 8 bases, J lost 5 bases, and 8 bases lay in between.

The rearrangement uses TRBV11-3 and TRBJ2-1; D is perhaps TRBD1 (6 bases). Germline CDR1 reads SGHNT; CDR2 reads YENEEA. V lost 5 bases to trimming and J lost 0 bases, with 14 bases between them. The length of the CDR3 is 16 residues. The CDR3: CASSPGDGGSYNEQFF. Written as DNA, the CDR3 is TGTGCCAGCAGCCCAGGGGATGGTGGCTCCTACAATGAGCAGTTCTTC.

This clonotype has just a few counts. The V call is TRBV5-1, the J call TRBJ2-7; tentative D call: TRBD1 (6 bases). Trimming removed 3 bases from V and 5 bases from J, with 9 bases in between. CDR1 and CDR2 (germline): SGHRS, YFSETQ. The CDR3 runs 12 residues. In nucleotides, the CDR3 is TGCGCCAGCAGCTCTAACAGGGACGAGCAGTACTTC. As protein: CASSSNRDEQYF.

This clonotype has more than one count but fewer than ten. The V gene is TRBV6-2 or TRBV6-3, the J gene TRBJ1-6; 11 bases are shared with TRBD1. V shed 2 bases and J 7 bases; nucleotides not matched to a gene: 7. Germline loops: CDR1 MNHEY, CDR2 SVGEGT. The CDR3 runs to 17 residues. CDR3 sequence (DNA): TGTGCCAGCAGTTACGCGACAGGGGACAGGGGGAATTCACCCCTCCACTTT. Protein sequence: CASSYATGDRGNSPLHF.

The sample holds many counts of this clonotype. The chain has TRBV29-1 and TRBJ1-1; tentatively, D is TRBD1 (5 bases). The CDR3 has 14 residues. Trimming removed 5 bases at V and 0 bases at J, with 13 bases between. Germline V gives CDR1 SQVTM, CDR2 ANQGSEA. The chain's CDR3 is CSVQRGPLNTEAFF. DNA for the CDR3: TGCAGCGTTCAAAGGGGCCCCCTGAACACTGAAGCTTTCTTT.

This clonotype was detected many times. V is TRBV12-3 or TRBV12-4 and J is TRBJ1-1; TRBD1 matches at 9 bases. The CDR3 sequence is 11 residues long. The junction had 4 bases not matched to a gene; V was cut back by 6 bases and J by 11 bases. The CDR3 nucleotides are TGTGCCAGCAGATCGACAGGGGGTGCTTTCTTT. It codes for CASRSTGGAFF.

This clonotype was counted many times. The rearrangement links TRBV20-1 to TRBJ2-6, with 11 bases fitting TRBD1. Germline lookup yields CDR1 DFQATT and CDR2 SNEGSKA (reference sequence). V shed 1 base, J shed 2 bases, and the junction held 1 base outside the gene matches. The CDR3 extends over 16 amino acids. DNA for the CDR3: TGCAGTGCTAGAGGGACAGGGGGCGCTGGGGCCAACGTCCTGACTTTC. It translates to CSARGTGGAGANVLTF.

This clonotype was seen more than once but under ten times. V and J are TRBV19 and TRBJ2-3, with 7 nucleotides matching TRBD2. This CDR3 spans 15 amino acids. Germline-derived CDR1 and CDR2 are LNHDA and SQIVND (reference sequence). The V gene end was trimmed by 5 bases and the J gene end by 2 bases; junction bases not matched to a gene: 7. The CDR3 reads CASSPRDYDTDTQYF. Written as DNA, the CDR3 is TGTGCCAGTAGTCCCCGGGACTACGACACAGATACGCAGTATTTT.

This clonotype was picked up a small number of times. The chain combines TRBV11-2 with TRBJ2-2; 7 bases line up with TRBD2. The length of the CDR3 is 15 residues. The V gene's germline CDR1 is SGHAT and CDR2 FQNNGV. Unmatched junction bases numbered 7, after V lost 5 bases and J lost 4 bases. The CDR3 region is CASSRRTRFTGELFF. CDR3 in DNA: TGTGCCAGCAGCCGGAGGACTAGATTCACCGGGGAGCTGTTTTTT. The variable domain in full, with the rest retrieved from reference TRBV11-2 and TRBJ2-2, is EAGVAQSPRYKIIEKRQSVAFWCNPISGHATLYWYQQILGQGPKLLIQFQNNGVVDDSQLPKDRFSAERLKGVDSTLKIQPAKLEDSAVYLCASSRRTRFTGELFFGEGSRLTVL.

The genes are TRBV12-3 or TRBV12-4 and TRBJ2-3; TRBD1 aligns across 10 bases. Trimming removed 4 bases from V and 0 bases from J; junction bases left unmatched: 1. There are 15 residues in the CDR3. CDR3 nucleotides: TGTGCCAGCAGTTCGGACAGGGGGAGCACAGATACGCAGTATTTT. Translated, it gives CASSSDRGSTDTQYF.

This clonotype was counted ten times or more. The CDR3 sequence is CASSRGGRTEAFF. Written as DNA, the CDR3 is TGTGCCAGCAGTCGGGGGGGGAGGACTGAAGCTTTCTTT. The rearrangement joins TRBV12-3 or TRBV12-4 to TRBJ1-1; TRBD1 is a possible D gene (5 bases). With 5 bases removed from V and 5 bases from J, the gap between germline ends came to 12 bases. The CDR3 length is 13 residues.